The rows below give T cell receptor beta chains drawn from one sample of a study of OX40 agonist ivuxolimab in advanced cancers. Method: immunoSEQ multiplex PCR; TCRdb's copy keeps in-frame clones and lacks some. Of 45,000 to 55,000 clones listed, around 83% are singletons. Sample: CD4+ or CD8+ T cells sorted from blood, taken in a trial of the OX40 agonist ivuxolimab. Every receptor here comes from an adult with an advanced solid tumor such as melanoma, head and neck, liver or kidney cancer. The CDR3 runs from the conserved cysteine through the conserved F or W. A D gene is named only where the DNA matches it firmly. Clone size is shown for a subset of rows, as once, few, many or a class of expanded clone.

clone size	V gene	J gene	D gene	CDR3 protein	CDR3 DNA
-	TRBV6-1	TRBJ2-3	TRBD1	CASSEKTGVTDTQYF	TGTGCCAGCAGTGAAAAGACAGGGGTCACAGATACGCAGTATTTT
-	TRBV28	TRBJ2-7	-	CASSTTGEQYF	TGTGCCAGCAGTACAACAGGGGAGCAGTACTTC
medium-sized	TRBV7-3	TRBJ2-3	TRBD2	CASSLGLAGYGTDTQYF	TGTGCCAGCAGCTTGGGACTAGCGGGGTATGGCACAGATACGCAGTATTTT
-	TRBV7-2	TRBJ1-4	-	CASSFQGAGEREKLFF	TGTGCCAGCAGCTTTCAAGGGGCAGGGGAAAGAGAAAAACTGTTTTTT
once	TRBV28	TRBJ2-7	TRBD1	CASSSRDRVDEQYF	TGTGCCAGCAGTTCTCGGGACAGGGTGGACGAGCAGTACTTC
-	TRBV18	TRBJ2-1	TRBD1	CASSPMGQAYNEQFF	TGTGCCAGCTCACCAATGGGACAGGCCTACAATGAGCAGTTCTTC
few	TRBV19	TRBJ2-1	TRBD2	CASSGTSGSNEQFF	TGTGCCAGTAGCGGGACTAGCGGGAGCAATGAGCAGTTCTTC
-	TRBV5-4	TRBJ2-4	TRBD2	CASSLGGSGSKNIQYF	TGTGCCAGCAGCTTGGGGGGTAGCGGGAGCAAAAACATTCAGTACTTC
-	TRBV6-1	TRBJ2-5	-	CASSDPGTIQETQYF	TGTGCCAGCAGTGACCCCGGGACGATCCAAGAGACCCAGTACTTC
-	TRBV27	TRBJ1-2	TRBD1	CASSFTSGGFYGYTF	TGTGCCAGCAGTTTCACGTCAGGGGGCTTCTATGGCTACACCTTC
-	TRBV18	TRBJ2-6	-	CASSPSQPGANVLTF	TGTGCCAGCTCACCTTCGCAGCCGGGGGCCAACGTCCTGACTTTC
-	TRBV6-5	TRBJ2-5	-	CASSYFGGQGETQYF	TGTGCCAGCAGTTACTTCGGGGGGCAGGGGGAGACCCAGTACTTC
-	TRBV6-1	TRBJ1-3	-	CASSEGVARNTIYF	TGTGCCAGCAGTGAGGGCGTCGCGAGAAACACCATATATTTT
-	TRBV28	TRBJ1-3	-	CASSTTGRGNTIYF	TGTGCCAGCAGCACCACGGGGCGGGGAAACACCATATATTTT
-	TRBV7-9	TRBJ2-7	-	CASSLRAGVGEQYF	TGTGCCAGCAGCTTAAGGGCCGGGGTTGGGGAGCAGTACTTC
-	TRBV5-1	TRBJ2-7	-	CASSLASADSYEQYF	TGCGCCAGCAGCTTGGCCTCGGCAGACTCCTACGAGCAGTACTTC
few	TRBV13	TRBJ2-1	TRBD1	CASSLDRGVFNEQFF	TGTGCCAGCAGCTTGGACAGGGGGGTCTTCAATGAGCAGTTCTTC
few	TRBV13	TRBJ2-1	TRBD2	CASSPPRTSGTYNEQFF	TGTGCCAGCAGCCCTCCCCGGACTAGCGGGACGTACAATGAGCAGTTCTTC
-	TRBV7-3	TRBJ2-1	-	CASSSLLVGVYNEQFF	TGTGCCAGCAGCTCACTTCTAGTGGGAGTCTACAATGAGCAGTTCTTC
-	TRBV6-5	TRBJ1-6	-	CASSRRQHSPLHF	TGTGCCAGCAGTCGTCGACAGCATTCACCCCTCCACTTT
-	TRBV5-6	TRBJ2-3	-	CASSLGQLDTDTQYF	TGTGCCAGCAGCTTGGGACAGTTAGACACAGATACGCAGTATTTT
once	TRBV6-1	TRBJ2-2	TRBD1	CASSEGTGRNTGELFF	TGTGCCAGCAGTGAAGGGACAGGGCGTAACACCGGGGAGCTGTTTTTT
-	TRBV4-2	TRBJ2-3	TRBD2	CASSQDRPNSGIPDTQYF	TGTGCCAGCAGCCAAGACCGCCCAAATAGCGGGATCCCAGATACGCAGTATTTT
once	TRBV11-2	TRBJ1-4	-	CASRPPRATNEKLFF	TGTGCCAGCAGGCCCCCCAGAGCGACTAATGAAAAACTGTTTTTT
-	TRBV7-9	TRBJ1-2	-	CASSLARRAGYTF	TGTGCCAGCAGCTTAGCGCGCAGGGCTGGCTACACCTTC
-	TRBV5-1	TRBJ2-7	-	CASSLEFALGEQYF	TGCGCCAGCAGCTTAGAATTTGCCCTGGGGGAGCAGTACTTC
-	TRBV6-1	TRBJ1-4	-	CASSDIGGGKLFF	TGTGCCAGCAGTGACATCGGTGGCGGAAAACTGTTTTTT
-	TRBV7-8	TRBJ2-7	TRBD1	CASSFLTGGFSYEQYF	TGTGCCAGCAGCTTCCTCACAGGGGGCTTCTCCTACGAGCAGTACTTC
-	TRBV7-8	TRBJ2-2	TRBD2	CASRRLAGVPGELFF	TGTGCCAGCAGGAGACTAGCGGGGGTCCCGGGGGAGCTGTTTTTT
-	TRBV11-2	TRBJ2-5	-	CASSLDRRLAGTQYF	TGTGCCAGCAGCTTAGATCGGAGACTCGCCGGGACCCAGTACTTC
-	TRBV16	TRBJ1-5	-	CASSQSIGSNQPQHF	TGTGCCAGCAGCCAATCTATCGGTAGCAATCAGCCCCAGCATTTT
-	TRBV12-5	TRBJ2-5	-	CASGRTRGETQYF	TGTGCTAGTGGTCGGACAAGAGGAGAGACCCAGTACTTC
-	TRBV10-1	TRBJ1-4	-	CASSDTTGYGEKLFF	TGCGCCAGCAGTGATACTACAGGGTACGGCGAAAAACTGTTTTTT
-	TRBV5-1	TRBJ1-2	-	CASSSIDGTYGYTF	TGCGCCAGCAGTTCCATAGACGGCACCTATGGCTACACCTTC
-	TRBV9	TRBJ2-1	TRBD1	CASSVGTGGFF	TGTGCCAGCAGCGTAGGGACAGGGGGGTTCTTC
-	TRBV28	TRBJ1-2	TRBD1	CASSSGQGVDYGYTF	TGTGCCAGCAGTTCAGGACAGGGGGTTGACTATGGCTACACCTTC
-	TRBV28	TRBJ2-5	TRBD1	CASSQTDRGGETQYF	TGTGCCAGCAGTCAAACCGACAGGGGTGGAGAGACCCAGTACTTC
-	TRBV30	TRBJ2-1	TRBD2	CAWSVRRELRYNEQFF	TGTGCCTGGAGTGTACGGCGGGAGCTCCGCTACAATGAGCAGTTCTTC
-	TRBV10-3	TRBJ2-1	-	CAIRGAPYNEQFF	TGTGCCATCAGGGGAGCGCCCTACAATGAGCAGTTCTTC
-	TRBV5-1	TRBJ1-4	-	CASSPALGGGEKLFF	TGCGCCAGCAGCCCCGCTCTCGGGGGCGGTGAAAAACTGTTTTTT
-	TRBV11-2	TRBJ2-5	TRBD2	CASSLAGRAGQETQYF	TGTGCCAGCAGCTTAGCCGGGAGGGCCGGCCAAGAGACCCAGTACTTC
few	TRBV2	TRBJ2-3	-	CASSPQGYSTDTQYF	TGTGCCAGCAGCCCGCAGGGATATAGCACAGATACGCAGTATTTT
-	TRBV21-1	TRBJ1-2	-	CASSKVRSGDGYTF	TGTGCCAGCAGCAAGGTAAGGTCAGGGGATGGCTACACCTTC